The clone carrying this TCR beta chain was seen only once. What it recognizes is unknown. The data were taken from a study of Ad26.COV2.S vaccination and SARS-CoV-2 variants. Whole-study results and caveats: Vaccine recipients surpassed placebo recipients in spike-specific TCR breadth.

The CDR3 extends over 13 amino acids. V was clipped by 3 bases and J by 2 bases; unmatched bases: 0. Germline assignment: CDR1 SGHTA and CDR2 FQGTGA. Stated treatment: 15 to 20 received Ad26.COV2.S at low or high dose, single or two shots; five or six received placebo; per-sample allocation not given. After the first vaccine or placebo injection, samples were drawn on day 63. The protocol was immunoSEQ multiplex PCR, while the TCRdb copy is restricted to in-frame clones and leaves out a portion. The sample records around 450,000 clones, roughly nine tenths being singletons. This sequence originates from a person between 18 and 65 years old who received the Ad26.COV2.S COVID-19 vaccine or a placebo. The source material was peripheral blood, sampled in a trial of Ad26.COV2.S vaccine versus placebo. The chain has TRBV7-3 and TRBJ1-2, with TRBD1 matching 7 bases. The CDR3 DNA follows: TGTGCCAGCAGCTTGGGACAGAACTATGGCTACACCTTC. The encoded protein is CASSLGQNYGYTF.